What follows are 29 T cell receptor beta chains derived from one specimen sequenced in a study of CD8 T cells in ankylosing spondylitis. These receptors' targets are unknown. TCRdb re-called the 5' RACE reads through MiXCR, storing one row per CDR3 protein. The sample has a few hundred thousand distinct CDR3 sequences, 20% to 25% seen once. Study results and limitations: Among TCR beta sequences, a motif of under ten highly homologous variants appeared characteristic of ankylosing spondylitis blood.

Sequencing used blood, either unsorted or a sorted T cell fraction (not recorded which). These receptors all stem from a male donor with ankylosing spondylitis.

This clonotype has more than one count but fewer than ten. DNA of the CDR3: TGTGCCAGCAGCGGCGGGAGGGACTACGGGGAGCTGTTTTTT. It encodes CASSGGRDYGELFF. The gene calls are TRBV4-2 and TRBJ2-2; 9 nucleotides align to TRBD2. The CDR3 is 14 amino acids. Germline assignment: CDR1 LGHNA and CDR2 YNFKEQ. V lost 5 bases to trimming and J lost 7 bases; unmatched junction nucleotides: 5.

This clonotype was seen a handful of times. V and J are TRBV11-2 and TRBJ2-2; D is undetermined. V shed 5 bases and J shed 6 bases, with 10 bases lying between them. Germline V gives CDR1 SGHAT, CDR2 FQNNGV. CDR3 length equals 13 residues. This chain's CDR3 is CASSLFVPGELFF. In DNA, the CDR3 is TGTGCCAGCAGCCTCTTTGTCCCCGGGGAGCTGTTTTTT.

The V and J genes are TRBV12-5 and TRBJ2-3; no clear D gene. The V and J ends lost 0 bases and 4 bases respectively, with 14 bases between them. This CDR3 region has 16 residues. The germline V gene has CDR1 LGHNT and CDR2 FRNRAP. DNA for the CDR3: TGTGCTAGTGGTTTGGTACTGAAGGTGGGTGCAGATACGCAGTATTTT. Its translation is CASGLVLKVGADTQYF.

This rearrangement joins TRBV5-4 to TRBJ1-4; D is perhaps TRBD1 (6 bases). CDR1 and CDR2 (germline): SGHNT, YYREEE (reference sequence). The CDR3 is made up of 17 amino acids. Trimming left V 0 bases short and J 3 bases short, with 15 bases between. The CDR3 protein is CASSLAGRRGANEKLFF. For the CDR3, the DNA is TGTGCCAGCAGCTTGGCCGGGAGGAGGGGGGCTAATGAAAAACTGTTTTTT.

The CDR3 nucleotides read TGTGCCAGCAGCGACCGGACAGGGAGGGCTTTCTTT. Its translation: CASSDRTGRAFF. V and J are TRBV9 and TRBJ1-1; 8 nucleotides line up with TRBD1. V lost 3 bases, J lost 11 bases, and 6 bases stayed unmatched. From germline, CDR1 is SGDLS and CDR2 YYNGEE. The CDR3 covers 12 residues. The entire variable domain, with the rest obtained from reference TRBV9 and TRBJ1-1, is as follows: DSGVTQTPKHLITATGQRVTLRCSPRSGDLSVYWYQQSLDQGLQFLIQYYNGEERAKGNILERFSAQQFPDLHSELNLSSLELGDSALYFCASSDRTGRAFFGQGTRLTVV.

In its sample, this clonotype was seen a few times. This sequence joins TRBV20-1 and TRBJ2-1; D gene uncertain. The V end was cut by 0 bases, the J end by 0 bases, with 12 bases between. This CDR3 is built from 16 residues. Germline V gene sequence: CDR1 DFQATT, CDR2 SNEGSKA (reference sequence). The CDR3 region has the DNA TGCAGTGCTAGAGATCTTGAGGTGAGCTCCTACAATGAGCAGTTCTTC. Translated, it gives CSARDLEVSSYNEQFF.

V usage is TRBV5-1 and J usage is TRBJ1-1, with a possible D match to TRBD1 (5 bases). Deletions cut 0 bases from V and 6 bases from J, with 9 bases between. CDR1 and CDR2 from the germline V gene are SGHRS and YFSETQ. This CDR3 is built from 13 residues. The CDR3 bases are TGCGCCAGCAGCTTGGAGGGGAAGGCTGAAGCTTTCTTT. Protein product: CASSLEGKAEAFF.

This clonotype was observed a single time. The chain links TRBV6-1 to TRBJ2-7; D not certain. The CDR3 has 14 amino acids. Germline V gene lookup returns CDR1 MNHNS and CDR2 SASEGT. Trimming cost V 2 bases and J 2 bases, with 10 bases left between them. DNA of the CDR3: TGTGCCAGCAGTGAAAGAGCAGGCCCCTACGAGCAGTACTTC. It encodes CASSERAGPYEQYF.

The chain couples TRBV2 to TRBJ2-5; 10 bases align to TRBD2. The CDR3 consists of 14 residues. Germline lookup yields CDR1 SNHLY and CDR2 FYNNEI. V lost 8 bases to trimming and J lost 5 bases; unmatched junction nucleotides: 8. The CDR3 is CASGKREGQETQYF. The DNA of the CDR3 is TGTGCCAGCGGGAAGCGGGAGGGCCAGGAGACCCAGTACTTC.

The V gene is TRBV12-3 or TRBV12-4, the J gene TRBJ2-7; D is unresolved. The CDR3 is 15 amino acids. With 2 bases removed from V and 2 bases from J, the gap between germline ends came to 13 bases. The CDR3 spells CASSLNRASTYEQYF. DNA for the CDR3: TGTGCCAGCAGTTTAAACCGGGCGTCCACCTACGAGCAGTACTTC.

This clonotype was counted between two and nine times. The chain has TRBV10-3 and TRBJ2-1; 13 bases map to TRBD2. The CDR3 is 17 amino acids. Germline CDR1 is ENHRY and CDR2 is SYGVKD. V gave up 2 bases and J gave up 4 bases; unmatched junction bases: 5. CDR3 protein: CAISERGLAGPYNEQFF. In DNA form, the CDR3 reads TGTGCCATCAGTGAGCGGGGACTAGCGGGACCTTACAATGAGCAGTTCTTC.

This clonotype has only a few counts. The chain employs TRBV5-1 and TRBJ1-2; the D is unclear. V dropped 0 bases and J dropped 4 bases, with 7 bases sitting between them. CDR1 is SGHRS and CDR2 is YFSETQ in the germline V gene. CDR3 size: 13 residues. CDR3: CASSLEVAYGYTF. In nucleotides, the CDR3 is TGCGCCAGCAGCTTGGAAGTGGCCTATGGCTACACCTTC.

The genes are TRBV3-1 and TRBJ2-1, with 9 bases identical to TRBD2. The junction had 12 bases not matched to a gene; V was cut back by 6 bases and J by 6 bases. Germline loops: CDR1 LGHDT, CDR2 YNNKEL (reference sequence). The length of the CDR3 is 16 residues. CDR3 protein: CASRERGGRAVNEQFF. The CDR3 DNA is TGTGCCAGCAGGGAAAGGGGCGGGAGGGCCGTCAATGAGCAGTTCTTC.

This chain links TRBV5-1 with TRBJ2-7; the D is unclear. The CDR3 sequence is 13 residues long. The germline gives CDR1 SGHRS, CDR2 YFSETQ. V lost 2 bases to trimming and J lost 5 bases, with 11 bases between them. The CDR3 bases are TGCGCCAGCAGCTTCCCGACTGCAAACGAGCAGTACTTC. Its protein is CASSFPTANEQYF.

This clonotype has only a few counts. The chain recombines TRBV30 with TRBJ2-1; TRBD2 agrees at 9 bases. This CDR3 spans 18 amino acids. V was pared by 0 bases and J by 10 bases, with 19 bases of the junction left unmatched. Germline V lookup: CDR1 GTSNPN, CDR2 SVGIG (reference sequence). The CDR3 protein is CAWSVRLAGKGVLREQFF. The CDR3 DNA reads as TGTGCCTGGAGTGTACGTCTAGCGGGAAAAGGGGTCTTACGGGAGCAGTTCTTC. The whole variable domain, remainder taken from reference TRBV30 and TRBJ2-1, is SQTIHQWPATLVQPVGSPLSLECTVEGTSNPNLYWYRQAAGRGLQLLFYSVGIGQISSEVPQNLSASRPQDRQFILSSKKLLLSDSGFYLCAWSVRLAGKGVLREQFFGPGTRLTVL.

The rearrangement uses TRBV14 and TRBJ1-6; no clear D. The CDR3 has 16 residues. V was clipped by 4 bases and J by 3 bases, with 13 bases between them. The germline gives CDR1 SGHDN, CDR2 FVKESK. CDR3 protein: CASSPSRANYNSPLHF. The CDR3 bases are TGTGCCAGCAGCCCAAGCCGGGCGAACTATAATTCACCCCTCCACTTT.

The chain recombines TRBV9 with TRBJ2-1, with 13 bases that match TRBD2. The CDR3 sequence is 16 residues long. In germline, CDR1 is SGDLS, CDR2 YYNGEE. With V trimmed by 3 bases and J by 8 bases, 8 bases remained unmatched. The CDR3 loop reads CASSARLAGGLDEQFF. CDR3 DNA sequence: TGTGCCAGCAGCGCCAGACTAGCGGGAGGTTTAGATGAGCAGTTCTTC.

This sequence joins TRBV20-1 and TRBJ2-7, with a tentative D call TRBD2 (5 bases). The CDR3 is 12 residues long. Trimming cost V 5 bases and J 2 bases, with 10 bases left between them. Germline assignment: CDR1 DFQATT and CDR2 SNEGSKA (reference sequence). DNA of the CDR3: TGCAGTGCTCCAAGCGGTCCCTACGAGCAGTACTTC. Amino acid sequence: CSAPSGPYEQYF.

The V gene is TRBV5-6, the J gene TRBJ1-1; D is unclear. The CDR3 loop spans 16 amino acids. V shed 0 bases and J shed 0 bases, with 12 bases lying between them. The V gene's germline CDR1 is SGHDT and CDR2 YYEEEE. CDR3 bases: TGTGCCAGCAGCTTGGAACACGGACGGTTGAACACTGAAGCTTTCTTT. Protein: CASSLEHGRLNTEAFF.

The sample holds a few counts of this clonotype. This chain links TRBV21-1 with TRBJ1-3; the table's D call of TRBD1 was not tested on the DNA. TRBV21-1 is noted as a pseudogene. The CDR3 is 17 residues long. DNA of the CDR3: TGTGCCAGCGGAAAGCACAGGCCGCCTTGGTTTGGAAACACCATATATTTT. This encodes CASGKHRPPWFGNTIYF.

The sample holds many counts of this clonotype. The rearrangement links TRBV12-3 or TRBV12-4 to TRBJ2-1, with 7 bases matching TRBD2. This CDR3 comprises 14 residues. Losses at the gene ends were 2 bases for V and 7 bases for J; bases not matched to a gene: 5. The CDR3 loop reads CASSLPREKNEQFF. The CDR3 DNA reads TGTGCCAGCAGTTTACCGCGGGAGAAGAATGAGCAGTTCTTC.

The V and J genes are TRBV5-1 and TRBJ2-2; D is uncertain. The germline V gene has CDR1 SGHRS and CDR2 YFSETQ. V lost 1 base, J lost 0 bases, and 10 bases lay in between. The CDR3 runs to 16 residues. The CDR3 spells CASSLIPGPNTGELFF. CDR3 nucleotide sequence: TGCGCCAGCAGCTTGATCCCGGGTCCGAACACCGGGGAGCTGTTTTTT.

In this sample, this clonotype turned up once. The V and J genes are TRBV6-2 or TRBV6-3 and TRBJ2-7; TRBD2 matches 10 bases. This CDR3 is 15 amino acids long. CDR1 and CDR2 (germline): MNHEY, SVGEGT. The trim removed 6 bases at V and 0 bases at J, leaving 5 bases unmatched. CDR3 sequence (DNA): TGTGCCAGCAGACTTTCTAGCGGGAGCTCCTACGAGCAGTACTTC. Amino acids: CASRLSSGSSYEQYF.

The rearrangement uses TRBV24-1 and TRBJ2-5; 9 nucleotides agree with TRBD2. V trimming: 3 bases; J trimming: 2 bases; junction bases outside the gene matches: 9. This CDR3 comprises 17 residues. Germline V gene data show CDR1 as KGHDR and CDR2 as SFDVKD. The CDR3 DNA is TGTGCCACCAGTGATCCCGGACTAGCGAGGGGACAAGAGACCCAGTACTTC. Residues: CATSDPGLARGQETQYF.

The chain links TRBV11-3 to TRBJ2-2; D remains ambiguous. V dropped 10 bases and J dropped 4 bases, with 10 bases sitting between them. Per germline, CDR1 SGHNT and CDR2 YENEEA. The CDR3 is made up of 12 amino acids. CDR3 protein: CATEPLTGELFF. CDR3 nucleotides: TGTGCCACCGAGCCGCTCACCGGGGAGCTGTTTTTT.

This clonotype occurred a few times. V usage is TRBV15 and J usage is TRBJ1-2; no firm D call. The V gene lost 3 bases and the J gene lost 4 bases, with 9 bases spanning the gap. The germline gives CDR1 LNHNV, CDR2 YYDKDF (reference sequence). This CDR3 comprises 13 residues. CDR3 residues: CATSRDGIYGYTF. The DNA of the CDR3 is TGTGCCACCAGCAGGGACGGCATCTATGGCTACACCTTC.

This clonotype has more than one count but fewer than ten. The CDR3 loop reads CSAPGLTLSPDTQYF. The DNA for the CDR3 is TGCAGTGCCCCCGGACTTACACTTAGCCCAGATACGCAGTATTTT. This rearrangement joins TRBV20-1 to TRBJ2-3; TRBD2 might be the D (5 bases). This CDR3 comprises 15 residues. V shed 6 bases and J shed 4 bases, with 20 bases lying between them. Germline CDR1 DFQATT, CDR2 SNEGSKA (reference sequence).

This clonotype came up many times. The CDR3 coding sequence is TGTGCCAGCAGTTCTACTCAACTACCCTACGAGCAGTACTTC. This codes for CASSSTQLPYEQYF. The V call is TRBV12-3 or TRBV12-4, the J call TRBJ2-7; no firm D call. CDR3 length: 14 amino acids. Trimming cost V 4 bases and J 2 bases, with 12 bases left between them.

This clonotype has just a few counts. The gene calls are TRBV5-1 and TRBJ1-2; TRBD1 matches 7 bases. Unmatched junction bases numbered 14, after V lost 4 bases and J lost 2 bases. This CDR3 region has 17 residues. CDR1 and CDR2 from the germline V gene are SGHRS and YFSETQ. The CDR3 here is CASSTNPQTGSNYGYTF. The CDR3, as DNA: TGCGCCAGCAGCACTAACCCCCAGACAGGGTCGAACTATGGCTACACCTTC.